What follows is one TCR beta chain and its context. The data were obtained in a study of blood T cell repertoires in COVID-19. Across the study: Some COVID-19 samples were acute and others convalescent; all came from the United States, Italy and Spain.

The data were produced by immunoSEQ multiplex PCR, yet TCRdb's version contains in-frame clones alone and is incomplete. The table has tens of thousands of clones, roughly 87% seen once; the top ten hold under 5%. V shed 5 bases and J shed 7 bases, with 6 bases lying between them. CDR1 and CDR2 from the germline V gene are SGHKS and YYEKEE (reference sequence). The CDR3 is 10 residues long. The origin of this receptor is a man aged 60-69 years with active COVID-19. The sequenced material came from peripheral blood. The chain recombines TRBV5-5 with TRBJ1-2; tentative D call: TRBD1 (5 bases). CDR3 nucleotides: TGTGCCAGCAGAGGGGTTGGCTACACCTTC. It specifies CASRGVGYTF.